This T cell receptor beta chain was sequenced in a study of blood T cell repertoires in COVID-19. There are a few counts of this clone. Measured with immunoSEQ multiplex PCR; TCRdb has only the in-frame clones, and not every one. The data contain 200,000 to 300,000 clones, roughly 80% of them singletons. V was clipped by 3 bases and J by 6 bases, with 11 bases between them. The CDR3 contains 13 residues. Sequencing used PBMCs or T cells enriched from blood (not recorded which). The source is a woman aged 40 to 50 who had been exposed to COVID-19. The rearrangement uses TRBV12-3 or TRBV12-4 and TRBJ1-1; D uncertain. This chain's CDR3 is CASSFEGGAEAFF. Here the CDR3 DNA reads TGTGCCAGCAGTTTTGAGGGTGGGGCTGAAGCTTTCTTT.